The rows below give T cell receptor beta chains drawn from one sample of a study of T-cell reconstitution after alpha-beta-depleted transplantation in children. TCRdb reanalysed the PCR reads using MiXCR and keeps one entry per CDR3 protein. The table lists roughly 110,000 distinct CDR3 sequences, 10% of them singletons. The sequencing used PBMCs, collected before TCRalphabeta/CD19-depleted stem cell transplant. These receptors came from a boy between 2 and 10 years old with acute lymphoblastic leukemia, due to receive a stem cell transplant. CDR3s include the opening cysteine and the closing phenylalanine or tryptophan. D genes are given only for firm matches. Expanded clones are given a class, and other clones once, few, many or no size at all.

TRBV20-1	.	few	TRBJ2-1	TGCAGTGCCGAGGGGGAAAACCACTACAATGAGCAGTTCTTC	CSAEGENHYNEQFF
TRBV20-1	.	few	TRBJ1-3	TGCAGTGCTAGTCTATGGGGACCGCGCTCTGGAAACACCATATATTTT	CSASLWGPRSGNTIYF
TRBV20-1	.	.	TRBJ2-1	TGCAGTGCTAGAGTAACAGCTGAGCAGTTCTTC	CSARVTAEQFF
TRBV7-9	.	many	TRBJ2-7	TGTGCCAGCAGCTTAGTTCTCAGAGGGAACTACGAGCAGTACTTC	CASSLVLRGNYEQYF
TRBV20-1	.	many	TRBJ1-1	TGCAGTGACTTCAGGCCTGGGAACACTGAAGCTTTCTTT	CSDFRPGNTEAFF
TRBV6-5	TRBD2	few	TRBJ2-1	TGTGCCAGCAGTTTTTTCCCCGGACTAGCCCAGTACAATGAGCAGTTCTTC	CASSFFPGLAQYNEQFF
TRBV3-1	.	few	TRBJ2-6	TGTGCCAGCAGCCAAGTAAGTATCCTGACACGGTCTGGGGCCAACGTCCTGACTTTC	CASSQVSILTRSGANVLTF
TRBV5-1	.	few	TRBJ2-7	TGCGCCAGCAGCTTGGATCAAGGGATACTTGACGAGCAGTACTTC	CASSLDQGILDEQYF
TRBV15	TRBD2	many	TRBJ2-3	TGTGCCACCAGCAGAGATTTAGCGGGAGCAGATACGCAGTATTTT	CATSRDLAGADTQYF
TRBV7-2	TRBD2	many	TRBJ2-6	TGTGCCAGCAGCTTAGGGGGAGGGACCTCTGGGGCCAACGTCCTGACTTTC	CASSLGGGTSGANVLTF
TRBV13	.	few	TRBJ2-7	TGTGCCAGCAGCCCGAGCGCACGCCCTTACGAGCAGTACTTC	CASSPSARPYEQYF
TRBV11-1	.	few	TRBJ2-3	TGTGCCAGCAGCTCCGATAGCGCCCGACAGGGACTCACAGATACGCAGTATTTT	CASSSDSARQGLTDTQYF
TRBV10-3	.	few	TRBJ2-5	TGTGCCATCAGAGACGGTAACGGTGAGACCCAGTACTTC	CAIRDGNGETQYF
TRBV29-1	.	many	TRBJ2-1	TGCAGCGTTTCTGACAATGAGCAGTTCTTC	CSVSDNEQFF
TRBV11-2	TRBD1	few	TRBJ1-4	TGTGCCAGCAGCTTACGACAGGGTGGCGCTAATGAAAAACTGTTTTTT	CASSLRQGGANEKLFF
TRBV28	TRBD2	few	TRBJ2-3	TGTGCCAGCAGCCGGACTAGCAACACAGATACGCAGTATTTT	CASSRTSNTDTQYF
TRBV18	.	many	TRBJ1-4	TGTGCCAGCTCACATTCCCGGGACGGAGTTAATGAAAAACTGTTTTTT	CASSHSRDGVNEKLFF
TRBV3-1	TRBD1	.	TRBJ2-5	TGTGCCAGCAGCCAAGGAAGGAGACGGCGGGACAGGGTCCAAGAGACCCAGTACTTC	CASSQGRRRRDRVQETQYF
TRBV4-1	TRBD2	few	TRBJ2-3	TGCGCCAGCAGCCAAGTTAATCTTGGACTAGCAGAAGATACGCAGTATTTT	CASSQVNLGLAEDTQYF
TRBV6-5	.	few	TRBJ2-2	TGTGCCAGCAGTTACGGGGACCCCGGGGAGCTGTTTTTT	CASSYGDPGELFF
TRBV6-1	.	.	TRBJ2-1	TGTGCCAGCAGTAGGGCAGTGGGTTCGGGTACTTACTACAATGAGCAGTTCTTC	CASSRAVGSGTYYNEQFF
TRBV5-1	TRBD1	.	TRBJ2-4	TGCGCCAGCAGCAGCCGGGACAGGGGCGACATTCAGTACTTC	CASSSRDRGDIQYF
TRBV3-1	TRBD1	.	TRBJ1-2	TGTGCCAGCAGCTGGGACAGCTATGGCTACACCTTC	CASSWDSYGYTF
TRBV12-3/TRBV12-4	.	many	TRBJ1-6	TGTGCCAGCACCTTCGGGGCAGAGAATTCACCCCTCCACTTT	CASTFGAENSPLHF
TRBV20-1	.	few	TRBJ2-1	TGCAGTGCAAAGGGACTCAGCTCCTACAATGAGCAGTTCTTC	CSAKGLSSYNEQFF
TRBV20-1	.	many	TRBJ2-1	TGCAGTGCGCAAGACACGGGACGAGACAACAATGAGCAGTTCTTC	CSAQDTGRDNNEQFF
TRBV9	TRBD2	.	TRBJ2-7	TGTGCCAGCAGCGTAGGGGCCGGGACTAACTCCTACGAGCAGTACTTC	CASSVGAGTNSYEQYF
TRBV7-9	.	few	TRBJ2-1	TGTGCCAGCAGCTTTTTTGTGGGGAGTGGGGTCAATGAGCAGTTCTTC	CASSFFVGSGVNEQFF
TRBV7-8	.	.	TRBJ2-1	TGTGCCAGCAGCCACCGCAATGAGCAGTTCTTC	CASSHRNEQFF
TRBV20-1	TRBD2	many	TRBJ2-1	TGCAGTGCTAGGGGTAGCGGGAGATCCTACAATGAGCAGTTCTTC	CSARGSGRSYNEQFF
TRBV5-1	.	many	TRBJ2-7	TGCGCCAGCAGCTTAGGGTCTTCCGACGAGCAGTACTTC	CASSLGSSDEQYF
TRBV12-3/TRBV12-4	.	many	TRBJ2-1	TGTGCCAGCAGCTCCCAGCGGCCCGGGACCGAGCAGTTCTTC	CASSSQRPGTEQFF
TRBV20-1	TRBD2	many	TRBJ2-1	TGCAGTGCTAGTGGACTAGCGGGGACATACAATGAGCAGTTCTTC	CSASGLAGTYNEQFF
TRBV20-1	.	.	TRBJ2-1	TGCAGTGCTAGAGATGCTGGGAGTTTCGGGCAGTTCTTC	CSARDAGSFGQFF
TRBV5-5	.	few	TRBJ2-3	TGTGCCAGCAGCTTTGTCGGCACAGATACGCAGTATTTT	CASSFVGTDTQYF
TRBV15	.	many	TRBJ2-1	TGTGCCACCAGCAGAGATAGGGGTACCAATGAGCAGTTCTTC	CATSRDRGTNEQFF
TRBV18	.	few	TRBJ2-6	TGTGCCAGCTCACCCCGTGGGGCCAACGTCCTGACTTTC	CASSPRGANVLTF
TRBV5-1	TRBD1	many	TRBJ1-1	TGCGCCAGCAGCTTCGACAGGGGGCGCATCACTGAAGCTTTCTTT	CASSFDRGRITEAFF
TRBV12-3/TRBV12-4	.	.	TRBJ2-7	TGTGCCAGCAGTTTTAGCAGGGGCTCCTACGAGCAGTACTTC	CASSFSRGSYEQYF
TRBV18	.	few	TRBJ2-3	TGTGCCAGCTCACCCCACATCGGGACTGGCACAGATACGCAGTATTTT	CASSPHIGTGTDTQYF
TRBV28	.	once	TRBJ1-5	TGTGCCAGCAGACACCCGGACGGTGACAATCAGCCCCAGCATTTT	CASRHPDGDNQPQHF
TRBV5-5	.	.	TRBJ1-6	TGTGCCAGCAGCTCCCATGGTGGGGGTAACCTCCACTTT	CASSSHGGGNLHF
TRBV28	.	many	TRBJ2-3	TGTGCCAGCAGTTCTGCACCCACAGATACGCAGTATTTT	CASSSAPTDTQYF
TRBV13	.	.	TRBJ2-3	TGTGCCAGCAGCCTCCGACCCGCAGATACGCAGTATTTT	CASSLRPADTQYF
TRBV7-8	TRBD1	.	TRBJ1-2	TGTGCCAGCAGCTTGGGACAGGGGCTTGGCTACACCTTC	CASSLGQGLGYTF
TRBV2	.	.	TRBJ1-1	TGTGCCAGCAGTGAAGACGGAGTGGCTGAAGCTTTCTTT	CASSEDGVAEAFF
TRBV7-7	.	many	TRBJ2-7	TGTGCCAGCAGCCGATCAGTCGATACATCCTACGAGCAGTACTTC	CASSRSVDTSYEQYF
TRBV12-3/TRBV12-4	TRBD2	many	TRBJ2-7	TGTGCCAGCAGTTCGGGCGGGAGGGCCCGCGGCTACGAGCAGTACTTC	CASSSGGRARGYEQYF